The subject of this entry is one T cell receptor (beta chain). The CDR3 has 15 amino acids. Germline CDR1 and CDR2: SGHTA and FQGNSA. V shed 8 bases and J 1 base; nucleotides not matched to a gene: 4. The PCR had 60 Vbeta and 13 Jbeta primers. Clones were sequenced by immunoSEQ multiplex PCR, and TCRdb holds only the in-frame ones, with some missing. The sample has under 150,000 clones; approximately 80% are singletons. This sample was included in a study of cytomegalovirus exposure and HLA in healthy donors. The sequenced sample was PBMCs. This chain connects TRBV7-2 to TRBJ2-1; 11 bases align to TRBD1. This TCR was sampled from a woman in her thirties or forties in good health and CMV-seropositive. CDR3 nucleotide sequence: TGTGCCAGCCAAAGGGACAGGGGGTCCTACAATGAGCAGTTCTTC. Its translation is CASQRDRGSYNEQFF. Drawing the rest from reference TRBV7-2 and TRBJ2-1, the complete variable domain is GAGVSQSPSNKVTEKGKDVELRCDPISGHTALYWYRQSLGQGLEFLIYFQGNSAPDKSGLPSDRFSAERTGGSVSTLTIQRTQQEDSAVYLCASQRDRGSYNEQFFGPGTRLTVL.